This T cell receptor (beta chain) was observed in a study of blood T cell repertoires in COVID-19. The authors' processing: Amplification of reference gene primers was used by the study to estimate nucleated cell counts. Clones were sequenced by immunoSEQ multiplex PCR, and TCRdb holds only the in-frame ones, with some missing. Clonal size and the V and J genes are those of that table, whereas D and trimming came from the DNA. This sample carries about 21,000 clones, 88% of them seen once, and the ten largest clones take approximately 10%. The V gene lost 5 bases and the J gene lost 1 base, with 11 bases spanning the gap. The CDR3 has 14 amino acids. Germline V gene data show CDR1 as SEHNR and CDR2 as FQNEAQ (reference sequence).

Material: peripheral blood. The chain uses TRBV7-9 and TRBJ1-1; TRBD1 is a possible D gene (6 bases). This receptor was obtained from a human donor in a cohort sampled during active COVID-19. The CDR3 here is CASSKRQANTEAFF. The CDR3 nucleotides read TGTGCCAGCAGCAAAAGACAGGCGAACACTGAAGCTTTCTTT.